This TCR beta chain originates from a study of blood T cell dynamics during melanoma immunotherapy (dated by TCRdb to 2018 to 2021). As for the study more broadly: Patients had metastatic melanoma and received first-line pembrolizumab or nivolumab plus ipilimumab as standard of care in the United Kingdom. To find early correlates of response, the study profiled the peripheral T cell receptor repertoires of patients with metastatic melanoma both before and after one cycle of checkpoint inhibitor therapy. The training cohort consisted of consecutive patients, while an additional independent group of patients from the same centre was pooled to form an external validation set.

The time point label, as the study defines it: week 3, after first cycle of checkpoint inhibitor. Blood samples were taken at two points: before treatment (T0) and at week 3 (W3), which came after the first cycle of checkpoint blockade. Except for a couple of patients with rapid clinical progression, response was assessed 12 weeks after the first infusion by RECIST 1.1; disease control meant complete response, partial response or stable disease. Patients with prior systemic cancer treatment, concomitant immunosuppressant therapy or synchronous other active malignancies were excluded. To track both circulating cells and T cell turnover, TCR beta was sequenced from bulk PBMC as well as from plasma cell-free DNA. PBMC were isolated from blood with Lymphoprep and SepMate tubes, followed by red cell lysis. QIAamp DNA Blood Mini kits were used to extract DNA from both PBMC and sorted T cell subsets. For every bulk PBMC sample, a fixed 350 ng of DNA was loaded. The immunoSEQ TCRb Assay kit was used according to manufacturer instructions to amplify TCR beta CDR3 sequences from genomic DNA. The KAPA Library Quantification Kit for Illumina platforms was used to quantify the pooled libraries by qPCR. Sequencing of the pooled libraries was done on an Illumina NextSeq 500, with clustering at roughly 0.6-1.1 pM. As for the original processing: Analysis of the TCR data relied on immunoSEQ ANALYZER and the R LymphoSeq package. A rearrangement efficiency score was calculated as productive divided by the sum of productive and non-productive CDR3 sequences. Clonality was measured with the Gini coefficient and diversity with the Renyi index at alpha=1, compared pairwise between timepoints within each patient. Clonal relatedness, based on an edit distance of 3, and repertoire similarity, based on the Bhattacharyya coefficient, were both computed in LymphoSeq. To classify response, a linear discriminant analysis based on week-3 changes in clonality and diversity was built with the R MASS and caret packages. TCRdb mirrors the immuneACCESS table, restricted to in-frame sequences. Some clones are absent from its copies; in checked studies, under half trace to an unresolved V gene, and the reason for the others is unknown. V, J and clone size are those of that table, while D and trimming were read from the DNA. This sample gives thousands of clones in total; about 90% of them show up just once. The ten largest clones capture roughly 6% of the sample.

Findings and caveats that apply to the study as a whole: The relatively small sample size was acknowledged as a potential limitation on generalization of the results. Patients who later achieved disease control showed a bifurcated PBMC repertoire reorganization at W3, with increased clonality or increased diversity, unlike progressors. The study could not determine whether the T cell clones driving repertoire changes were melanoma-specific or reflected general immune activation.

As regards this clone: This clone's antigen is unknown. No much larger clonotype is one base removed from it; base qualities were not supplied.

Via the germline V gene, CDR1 is SQVTM and CDR2 ANQGSEA. V is pared back by 6 bases and J by 5 bases, with 7 bases lying between the germline termini. Reading from cysteine to phenylalanine, the CDR3 counts 10 amino acids. The read is trimmed to its CDR3 DNA, 30 bases read in frame from base 1. The TCR sequence derives from a human donor with melanoma. Sequencing used blood, obtained from a patient treated with checkpoint blockade. The rearranged chain carries TRBV29-1 and TRBJ2-5; the D segment cannot be called with confidence. The DNA reads TGCAGCGTCCTGAGGGAGACCCAGTACTTC. Translated, it gives CSVLRETQYF.